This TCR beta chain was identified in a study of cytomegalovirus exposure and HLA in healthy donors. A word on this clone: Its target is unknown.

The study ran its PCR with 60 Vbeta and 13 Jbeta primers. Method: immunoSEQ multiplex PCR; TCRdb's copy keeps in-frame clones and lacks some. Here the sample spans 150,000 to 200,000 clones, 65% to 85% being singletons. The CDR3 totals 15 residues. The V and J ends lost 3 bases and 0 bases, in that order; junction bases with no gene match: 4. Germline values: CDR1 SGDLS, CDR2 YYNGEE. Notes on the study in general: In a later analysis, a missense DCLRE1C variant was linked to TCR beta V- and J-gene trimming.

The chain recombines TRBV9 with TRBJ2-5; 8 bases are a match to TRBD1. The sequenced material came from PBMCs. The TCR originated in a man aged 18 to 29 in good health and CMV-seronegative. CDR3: CASSGGTGHQETQYF. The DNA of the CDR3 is TGTGCCAGCAGCGGGGGGACAGGTCACCAAGAGACCCAGTACTTC.